The 8 T cell receptor beta chains below all came from one sample that was sequenced in a study of OX40 agonist ivuxolimab in advanced cancers. This table comes from immunoSEQ multiplex PCR, and its TCRdb copy is limited to in-frame clones, with some not included. This sample carries roughly 62,000 clones, roughly 82% of them seen once, and the ten largest clones take roughly 2.4%. The starting material was CD4+ or CD8+ T cells sorted from blood, obtained in a trial of the OX40 agonist ivuxolimab. These receptor sequences come from an adult with an advanced solid tumor such as melanoma, head and neck, liver or kidney cancer.

The chain combines TRBV19 with TRBJ2-7; D is possibly TRBD1 (6 bases). The germline V gene has CDR1 LNHDA and CDR2 SQIVND (reference sequence). The CDR3 runs 13 residues. The V end was cut by 5 bases, the J end by 4 bases, with 12 bases between. CDR3: CASSYNTGYEQYF. In DNA, the CDR3 is TGTGCCAGTAGTTATAATACAGGGTACGAGCAGTACTTC.

The chain employs TRBV27 and TRBJ1-4; D is ambiguous. The V gene lost 1 base and the J gene lost 6 bases, with 12 bases spanning the gap. This CDR3 has 15 residues. Germline-derived CDR1 and CDR2 are MNHEY and SMNVEV (reference sequence). CDR3 in DNA: TGTGCCAGCAGTTTATGGGTCCCCGGGCATGAAAAACTGTTTTTT. It encodes CASSLWVPGHEKLFF. Variable domain in full (rest from reference TRBV27 and TRBJ1-4): EAQVTQNPRYLITVTGKKLTVTCSQNMNHEYMSWYRQDPGLGLRQIYYSMNVEVTDKGDVPEGYKVSRKEKRNFPLILESPSPNQTSLYFCASSLWVPGHEKLFFGSGTQLSVL.

A remark on this clone: A much larger clone lies a single base off, so this may be a read error. The V and J genes are TRBV9 and TRBJ2-7; a possible D gene is TRBD2 (5 bases). Germline loops: CDR1 SGDLS, CDR2 YYNGEE. CDR3 length: 13 residues. In DNA, the CDR3 is TGTGCCAGCAGCCCGACGGGGTTCTACGAGCAGCACTTC. Amino acid sequence: CASSPTGFYEQHF.

The chain recombines TRBV5-4 with TRBJ2-6; 8 nucleotides line up with TRBD1. The junction had 6 bases not matched to a gene; V was cut back by 2 bases and J by 2 bases. The CDR3 has 17 amino acids. The germline gives CDR1 SGHNT, CDR2 YYREEE (reference sequence). The CDR3 protein is CASSFPVRGPGANVLTF. The CDR3 bases are TGTGCCAGCAGCTTCCCAGTCAGGGGGCCTGGGGCCAACGTCCTGACTTTC.

This clone showed up just once. The chain carries TRBV11-2 and TRBJ1-2; D ambiguous. The CDR3 runs to 15 residues. The germline V gene encodes CDR1 SGHAT and CDR2 FQNNGV. Trimming left V 1 base short and J 1 base short, with 10 bases between. The CDR3 here is CASSLVWGSNYGYTF. CDR3 nucleotide sequence: TGTGCCAGCAGCTTAGTTTGGGGTAGTAACTATGGCTACACCTTC. Full variable domain (rest looked up from reference TRBV11-2 and TRBJ1-2): EAGVAQSPRYKIIEKRQSVAFWCNPISGHATLYWYQQILGQGPKLLIQFQNNGVVDDSQLPKDRFSAERLKGVDSTLKIQPAKLEDSAVYLCASSLVWGSNYGYTFGSGTRLTVV.

The rearrangement joins TRBV6-5 to TRBJ1-2; a possible D gene is TRBD1 (5 bases). V was cut by 0 bases and J by 4 bases, with 15 bases left in between. Germline loops: CDR1 MNHEY, CDR2 SVGAGI. The CDR3 has 16 amino acids. CDR3: CASSYSGRDLFYGYTF. CDR3 nucleotides: TGTGCCAGCAGTTACTCGGGCAGGGATCTCTTCTATGGCTACACCTTC.

This chain joins TRBV14 and TRBJ2-5; 13 bases map to TRBD2. The CDR3 contains 17 residues. With V trimmed by 1 base and J by 7 bases, 9 bases remained unmatched. Germline V gene lookup returns CDR1 SGHDN and CDR2 FVKESK. The CDR3 coding sequence is TGTGCCAGCAGCCAAGGACTAGCGGGGGGCCACCGTCGGACCCAGTACTTC. It translates to CASSQGLAGGHRRTQYF.

The rearrangement uses TRBV6-1 and TRBJ1-2; D may be TRBD1 (5 bases). V was clipped by 6 bases and J by 4 bases, with 18 bases between them. CDR3 length equals 15 residues. CDR1 MNHNS and CDR2 SASEGT come from the germline V gene. CDR3 protein: CASRGDSGSSYGYTF. CDR3 bases: TGTGCCAGCAGAGGAGATTCAGGGTCCTCCTATGGCTACACCTTC.